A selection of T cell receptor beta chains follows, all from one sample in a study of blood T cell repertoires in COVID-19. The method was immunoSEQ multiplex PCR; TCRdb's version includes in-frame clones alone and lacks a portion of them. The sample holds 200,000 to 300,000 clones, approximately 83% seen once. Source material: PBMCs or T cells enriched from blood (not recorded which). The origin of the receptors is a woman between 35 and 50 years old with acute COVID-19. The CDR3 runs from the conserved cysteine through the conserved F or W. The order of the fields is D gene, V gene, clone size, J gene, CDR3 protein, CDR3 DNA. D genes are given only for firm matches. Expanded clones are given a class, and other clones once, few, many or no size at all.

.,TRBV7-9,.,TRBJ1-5,CAGKWGVSNQPQHF,TGTGCCGGAAAATGGGGGGTGAGCAATCAGCCCCAGCATTTT
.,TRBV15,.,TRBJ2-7,CATSRTGPGEQYF,TGTGCCACCAGCAGAACCGGACCGGGGGAGCAGTACTTC
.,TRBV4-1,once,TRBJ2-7,CASSPYTSFSSYEQYF,TGCGCCAGCAGCCCATACACTAGTTTTAGCTCCTACGAGCAGTACTTC
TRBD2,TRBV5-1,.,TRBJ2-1,CASTLGLAGYNEQFF,TGCGCCAGCACCCTAGGACTAGCGGGATACAATGAGCAGTTCTTC
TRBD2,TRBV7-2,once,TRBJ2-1,CASSIPSGRGFNEQFF,TGTGCCAGCAGCATCCCTAGCGGCCGGGGGTTCAATGAGCAGTTCTTC
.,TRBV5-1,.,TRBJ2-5,CASSITGSRQETQYF,TGCGCCAGCAGCATCACAGGGTCTCGCCAAGAGACCCAGTACTTC
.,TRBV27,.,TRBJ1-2,CASSTRSVYGYTF,TGTGCCAGCAGTACGAGATCGGTCTATGGCTACACCTTC
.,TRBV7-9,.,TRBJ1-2,CASSLDGSREKTYGYTF,TGTGCCAGCAGCTTAGATGGTTCCCGGGAAAAGACCTATGGCTACACCTTC
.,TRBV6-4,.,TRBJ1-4,CASTRFCEKLFF,TGTGCCAGCACGAGGTTTTGTGAAAAACTGTTTTTT
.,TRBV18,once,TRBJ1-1,CASSPGLNTEAFF,TGTGCCAGCTCACCTGGCCTGAACACTGAAGCTTTCTTT
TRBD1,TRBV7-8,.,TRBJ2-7,CASSLATGAMNEQYF,TGTGCCAGCAGCTTAGCTACAGGGGCCATGAACGAGCAGTACTTC
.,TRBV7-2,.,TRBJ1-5,CASSSDRHQPQHF,TGTGCCAGCAGTTCGGACAGACATCAGCCCCAGCATTTT
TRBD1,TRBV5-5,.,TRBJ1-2,CASSLGQGAEAYGYTF,TGTGCCAGCAGCTTGGGACAGGGGGCCGAGGCGTATGGCTACACCTTC
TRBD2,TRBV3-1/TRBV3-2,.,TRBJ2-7,CASSQAQGLAGFYEQYF,TGTGCCAGCAGCCAAGCACAGGGACTAGCGGGATTCTACGAGCAGTACTTC
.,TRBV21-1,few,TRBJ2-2,CASLNTDRPTNTGELFF,TGTGCCAGCCTTAACACGGACAGGCCCACGAACACCGGGGAGCTGTTTTTT
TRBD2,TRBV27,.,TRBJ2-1,CASTPRGGDEQFF,TGTGCCAGCACCCCAAGGGGAGGGGATGAGCAGTTCTTC
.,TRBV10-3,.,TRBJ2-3,CAVGEASPADTQYF,TGTGCCGTCGGAGAGGCTAGCCCCGCAGATACGCAGTATTTT
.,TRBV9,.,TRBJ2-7,CASSVVPGTYEQYF,TGTGCCAGCAGCGTAGTGCCGGGGACCTACGAGCAGTACTTC
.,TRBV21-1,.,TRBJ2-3,CASSPLGSRLGADTQYF,TGTGCCAGCAGTCCCCTTGGTTCTAGACTAGGGGCAGATACGCAGTATTTT
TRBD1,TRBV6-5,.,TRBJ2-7,CASRNTGGPSYEQYF,TGTGCCAGCAGAAACACAGGGGGCCCGTCCTACGAGCAGTACTTC
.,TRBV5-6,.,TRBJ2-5,CASSFGLALETQYF,TGTGCCAGCAGCTTCGGACTGGCCCTTGAGACCCAGTACTTC
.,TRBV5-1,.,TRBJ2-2,CASSNSGKNTGELFF,TGCGCCAGCAGCAACTCGGGGAAGAACACCGGGGAGCTGTTTTTT
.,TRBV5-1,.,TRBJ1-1,CASSLAGALNTEAFF,TGCGCCAGCAGCTTGGCCGGAGCTTTGAACACTGAAGCTTTCTTT
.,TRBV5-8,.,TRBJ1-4,CASSLSGINEKLFF,TGTGCCAGCAGCTTGTCCGGGATTAATGAAAAACTGTTTTTT
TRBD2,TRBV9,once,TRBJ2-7,CASSVGRTSGYEQYF,TGTGCCAGCAGCGTAGGGAGGACTAGCGGTTACGAGCAGTACTTC
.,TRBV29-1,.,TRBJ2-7,CSALAGTYEQYF,TGCAGCGCACTAGCCGGAACCTACGAGCAGTACTTC
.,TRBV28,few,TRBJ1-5,CASSPHGTKDKPQHF,TGTGCCAGCAGCCCTCACGGGACAAAAGATAAGCCCCAGCATTTT
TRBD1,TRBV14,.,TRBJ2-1,CASSQLQGAEEFF,TGTGCCAGCAGCCAGTTACAGGGGGCCGAGGAGTTCTTC
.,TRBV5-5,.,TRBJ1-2,CASSLGPDRNYGYTF,TGTGCCAGCAGCTTGGGGCCCGACAGAAACTATGGCTACACCTTC
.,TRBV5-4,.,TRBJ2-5,CASSTTRIQETQYF,TGTGCCAGCAGCACTACGCGGATCCAAGAGACCCAGTACTTC
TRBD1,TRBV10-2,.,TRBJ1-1,CASSRTGPMNTEAFF,TGCGCCAGCAGTAGGACAGGGCCGATGAACACTGAAGCTTTCTTT
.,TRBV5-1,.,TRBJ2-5,CASSFGAGNGETQYF,TGCGCCAGCAGCTTTGGGGCGGGAAACGGAGAGACCCAGTACTTC
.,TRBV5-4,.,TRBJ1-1,CASSLPGDSSEAFF,TGTGCCAGCAGCTTACCAGGGGATAGTTCTGAAGCTTTCTTT
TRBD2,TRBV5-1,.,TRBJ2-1,CASSLEIAGRYEQFF,TGCGCCAGCAGCTTAGAAATAGCGGGCAGATATGAGCAGTTCTTC
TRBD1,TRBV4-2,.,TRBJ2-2,CASSQGQGASPGELFF,TGTGCCAGCAGCCAAGGACAGGGGGCGTCCCCCGGGGAGCTGTTTTTT
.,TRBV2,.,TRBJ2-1,CASSAIREELHYNEQFF,TGTGCCAGCAGTGCCATACGAGAGGAACTACATTACAATGAGCAGTTCTTC
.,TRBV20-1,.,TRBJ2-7,CSAAGAYEQYF,TGCAGTGCGGCAGGGGCCTACGAGCAGTACTTC
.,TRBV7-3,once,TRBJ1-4,CASSLRGGSGEKLFF,TGTGCCAGCAGCCTAAGGGGAGGGAGCGGTGAAAAACTGTTTTTT
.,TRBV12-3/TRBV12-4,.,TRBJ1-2,CASSRNRRRGYTF,TGTGCCAGCAGCCGTAACAGGCGTCGGGGCTACACCTTC
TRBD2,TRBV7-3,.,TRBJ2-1,CASSTEERREWGEQFF,TGTGCCAGCAGCACCGAAGAGCGGCGGGAGTGGGGTGAGCAGTTCTTC